This TCR beta chain is from a study of blood T cells in healthy people across ages. The CDR3 is 14 amino acids. Trimming removed 0 bases at V and 2 bases at J, with 8 bases between. CDR1 SGHTA and CDR2 FQGNSA come from the germline V gene. A second PCR, run for about 7 to 11 cycles, used a sample-barcoded 5' primer plus a J-beta primer mix. TCRdb re-derived calls from the 5' RACE reads in MiXCR, one entry per CDR3 protein. The table includes around 800,000 distinct CDR3 sequences, approximately 65% detected once. Study-level findings and limits: Older individuals had lower TCR beta diversity per million T cells (the decline was roughly linear).

This clonotype was seen only a few times. What it recognizes is unknown. The specimen was blood. This receptor was identified in a man between 25 and 39 years old in good health. The chain recombines TRBV7-2 with TRBJ2-7, with D tentatively TRBD1 or TRBD2 (5 bases each). CDR3 nucleotide sequence: TGTGCCAGCAGCTTAGCGGGACCAACCTACGAGCAGTACTTC. It yields the protein CASSLAGPTYEQYF.